A single sample gave rise to the 3 T cell receptor beta chains below, sequenced in a study of cytomegalovirus exposure and HLA in healthy donors. A multiplex PCR was run with 60 Vbeta primers and 13 Jbeta primers. The method was immunoSEQ multiplex PCR; TCRdb's version includes in-frame clones alone and lacks a portion of them. The top ten clones hold roughly 6.3% of a sample with 170,000 or so clones, approximately 84% of them seen once. Sequencing used PBMCs. All receptors come from a male donor in good health and CMV-seropositive.

This chain links TRBV6-5 with TRBJ2-3; TRBD2 matches at 8 bases. The CDR3 spans 14 residues. The ends lost 6 bases at V and 10 bases at J; junction bases unmatched: 12. The germline CDR1 and CDR2 sequences are MNHEY and SVGAGI. In DNA form, the CDR3 reads TGTGCCAGCAGCCGTCGGGAGGGGTGGTCGTCGCAGTATTTT. Protein sequence: CASSRREGWSSQYF.

The chain combines TRBV6-5 with TRBJ2-1; 7 positions agree with TRBD2. Germline V gene sequence: CDR1 MNHEY, CDR2 SVGAGI. The CDR3 loop spans 15 amino acids. Unmatched junction bases numbered 8, after V lost 9 bases and J lost 0 bases. The chain's CDR3 is CASVSGPSSYNEQFF. In nucleotides, the CDR3 is TGTGCCAGTGTTAGCGGGCCAAGCTCCTACAATGAGCAGTTCTTC.

The gene calls are TRBV6-5 and TRBJ1-2, with TRBD1 identical over 11 bases. Per the germline V gene, CDR1 is MNHEY and CDR2 is SVGAGI. The CDR3 totals 14 residues. V lost 6 bases and J lost 8; bases outside the gene matches: 8. The CDR3 is CASRRDRGIRGYTF. The CDR3 nucleotides read TGTGCCAGCAGACGGGACAGGGGGATTCGGGGCTACACCTTC.